The clone carrying this T cell receptor beta chain appeared a few times. What it binds is unknown. The data belong to a study of T-cell memory formation after mild COVID-19. Across the whole study: Most TCR clusters belonged to a single donor.

J was trimmed by 6 bases and V by 3 bases; bases with no gene match: 7. This CDR3 has 14 residues. The V gene's germline CDR1 is ENHRY and CDR2 SYGVKD. Researchers used 5'RACE with constant-segment primers to make TCR alpha and TCR beta cDNA libraries that carry sample barcodes and UMIs. TCRdb itself ran the 5' RACE reads through MiXCR, one entry per CDR3 protein. The sample lists about 130,000 distinct CDR3 sequences, 5% to 6.5% seen once, with 2% to 2.5% in the top ten. Study findings and constraints: Later expanders leaned CD4+, whereas clones that contracted between day 15 and 85 were balanced CD4/CD8. Researchers report contracting CD4+ clones mostly in CM and EM, with CD8+ clones in EMRA.

The TCR comes from an adult woman who had mild COVID-19 (a few samples of this study predate the infection). Cell type and time point are not known. The sequencing sample was made of PBMCs or a T cell subset sorted from them (not recorded which). This rearrangement joins TRBV10-3 to TRBJ2-7; 8 bases line up with TRBD1. In nucleotides, the CDR3 is TGTGCCATCAGTGAACGACAGGGGTCCGCCGAGCAGTACTTC. Its translation: CAISERQGSAEQYF.